This TCR beta chain originates from a study of beta chain features in type 1 diabetes. Background on the study: Patients did not differ from healthy donors in age, gender or cell yield.

The CDR3 is 15 residues long. V lost 1 base to trimming and J lost 2 bases; unmatched junction nucleotides: 5. CDR1 and CDR2 (germline): SGHTA, FQGNSA. This clone was detected only a few times. The antigen is unknown. Study outcomes and limitations: Across all four CD4+ subsets, people with type 1 diabetes showed modestly shorter TCRB CDR3s. The similarity of naive, central memory and Treg TCRB repertoires appeared greater among patients than among healthy donors.

All of the isolated RNA was reverse transcribed, so expressed TCRB transcripts were sequenced. Clones were sequenced by immunoSEQ multiplex PCR, and TCRdb holds only the in-frame ones, with some missing. The sample lists around 710,000 clones, around an eighth occurring once. This TCR derives from a man aged 25-40 years with type 1 diabetes. Sequencing was performed on naive CD4+ T cells from blood. The rearrangement uses TRBV7-2 and TRBJ2-7, with TRBD1 identical over 7 bases. CDR3 amino acids: CASSLEGAAPYEQYF. CDR3 coding DNA: TGTGCCAGCAGCTTAGAGGGGGCCGCTCCCTACGAGCAGTACTTC.